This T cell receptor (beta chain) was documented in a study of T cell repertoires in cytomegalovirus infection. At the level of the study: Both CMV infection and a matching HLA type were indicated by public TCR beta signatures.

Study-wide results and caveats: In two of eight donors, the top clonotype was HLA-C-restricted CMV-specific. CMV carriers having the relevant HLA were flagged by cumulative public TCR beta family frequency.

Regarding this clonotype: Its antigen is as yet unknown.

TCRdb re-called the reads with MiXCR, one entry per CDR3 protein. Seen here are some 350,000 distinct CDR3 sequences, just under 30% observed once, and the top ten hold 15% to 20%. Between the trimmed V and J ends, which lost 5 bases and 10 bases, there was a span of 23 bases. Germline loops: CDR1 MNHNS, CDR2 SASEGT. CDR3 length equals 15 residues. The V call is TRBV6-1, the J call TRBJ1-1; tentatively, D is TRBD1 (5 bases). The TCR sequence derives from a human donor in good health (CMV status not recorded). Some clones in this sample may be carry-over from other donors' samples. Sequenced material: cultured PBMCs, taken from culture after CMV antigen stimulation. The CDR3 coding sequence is TGTGCCAGCAGTTGGGGAGGTGGTGAGGGGATAGTAGCTTTCTTT. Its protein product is CASSWGGGEGIVAFF.